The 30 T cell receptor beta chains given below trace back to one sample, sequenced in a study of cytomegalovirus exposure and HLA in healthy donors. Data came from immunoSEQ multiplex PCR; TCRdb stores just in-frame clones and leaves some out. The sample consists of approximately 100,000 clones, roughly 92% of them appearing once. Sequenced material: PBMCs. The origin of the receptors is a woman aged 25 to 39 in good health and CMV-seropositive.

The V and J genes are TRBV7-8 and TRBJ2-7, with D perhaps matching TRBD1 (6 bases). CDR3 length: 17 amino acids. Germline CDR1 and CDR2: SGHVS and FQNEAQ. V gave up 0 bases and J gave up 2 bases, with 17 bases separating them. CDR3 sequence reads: CASSLAGRAGETYEQYF. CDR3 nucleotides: TGTGCCAGCAGCTTAGCCGGTCGAGCAGGGGAGACCTACGAGCAGTACTTC.

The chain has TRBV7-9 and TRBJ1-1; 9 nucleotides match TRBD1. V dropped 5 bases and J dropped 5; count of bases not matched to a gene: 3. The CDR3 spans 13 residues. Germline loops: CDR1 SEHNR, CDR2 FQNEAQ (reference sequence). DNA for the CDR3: TGTGCCAGCAGCGACAGGGGGGGAACTGAAGCTTTCTTT. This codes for CASSDRGGTEAFF.

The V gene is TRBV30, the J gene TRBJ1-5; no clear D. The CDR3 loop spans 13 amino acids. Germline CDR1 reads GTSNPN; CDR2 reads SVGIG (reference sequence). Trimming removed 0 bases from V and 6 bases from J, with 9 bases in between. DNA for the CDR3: TGTGCCTGGAGTGTCGGGGTTGCTCAGCCCCAGCATTTT. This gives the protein CAWSVGVAQPQHF. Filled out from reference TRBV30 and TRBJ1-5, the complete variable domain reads SQTIHQWPATLVQPVGSPLSLECTVEGTSNPNLYWYRQAAGRGLQLLFYSVGIGQISSEVPQNLSASRPQDRQFILSSKKLLLSDSGFYLCAWSVGVAQPQHFGDGTRLSIL.

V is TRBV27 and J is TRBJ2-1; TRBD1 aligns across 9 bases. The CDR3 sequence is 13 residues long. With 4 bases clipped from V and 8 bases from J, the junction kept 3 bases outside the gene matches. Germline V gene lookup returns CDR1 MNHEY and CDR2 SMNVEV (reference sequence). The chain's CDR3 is CASSWDRADEQFF. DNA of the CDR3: TGTGCCAGCAGTTGGGACAGGGCAGATGAGCAGTTCTTC.

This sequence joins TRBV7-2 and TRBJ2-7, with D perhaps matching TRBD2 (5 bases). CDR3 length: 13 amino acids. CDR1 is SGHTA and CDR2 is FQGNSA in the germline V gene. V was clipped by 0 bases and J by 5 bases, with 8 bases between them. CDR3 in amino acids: CASSLARRDEQYF. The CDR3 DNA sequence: TGTGCCAGCAGCTTAGCTCGGCGGGACGAGCAGTACTTC.

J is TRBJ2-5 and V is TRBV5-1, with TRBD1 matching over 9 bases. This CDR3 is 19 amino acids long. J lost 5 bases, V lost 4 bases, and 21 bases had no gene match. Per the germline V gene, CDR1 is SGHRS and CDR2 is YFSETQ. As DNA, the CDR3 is TGCGCCAGCAGCCCAGACCCGGGACAGGGAGTGATATTGGTTGAGACCCAGTACTTC. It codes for CASSPDPGQGVILVETQYF.

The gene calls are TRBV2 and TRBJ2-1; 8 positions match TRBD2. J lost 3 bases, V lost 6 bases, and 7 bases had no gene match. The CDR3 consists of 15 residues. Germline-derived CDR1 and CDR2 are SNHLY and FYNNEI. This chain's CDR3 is CASRTSSGNYNEQFF. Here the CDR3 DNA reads TGTGCCAGCAGGACCAGTAGCGGGAACTACAATGAGCAGTTCTTC.

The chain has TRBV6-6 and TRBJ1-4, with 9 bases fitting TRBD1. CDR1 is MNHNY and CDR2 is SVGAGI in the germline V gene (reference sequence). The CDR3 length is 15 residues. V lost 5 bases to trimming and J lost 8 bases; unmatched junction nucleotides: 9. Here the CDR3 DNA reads TGTGCCAGCAGTGACAATTTGGGACAGGGCGAAAAACTGTTTTTT. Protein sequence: CASSDNLGQGEKLFF.

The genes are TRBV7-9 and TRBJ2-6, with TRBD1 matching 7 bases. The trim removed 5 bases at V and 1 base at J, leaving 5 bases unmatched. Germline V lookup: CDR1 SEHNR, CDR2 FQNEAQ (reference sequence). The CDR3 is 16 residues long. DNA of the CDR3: TGTGCCAGCAGCCTGTACAGGGGATCTGGGGCCAACGTCCTGACTTTC. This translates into CASSLYRGSGANVLTF.

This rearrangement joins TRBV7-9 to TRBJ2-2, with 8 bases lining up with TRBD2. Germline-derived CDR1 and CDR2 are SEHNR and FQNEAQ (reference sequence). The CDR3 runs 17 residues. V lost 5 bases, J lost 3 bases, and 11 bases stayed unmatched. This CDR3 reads CASSPFGSGSHTGELFF. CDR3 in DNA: TGTGCCAGCAGCCCCTTTGGAAGCGGGAGTCACACCGGGGAGCTGTTTTTT.

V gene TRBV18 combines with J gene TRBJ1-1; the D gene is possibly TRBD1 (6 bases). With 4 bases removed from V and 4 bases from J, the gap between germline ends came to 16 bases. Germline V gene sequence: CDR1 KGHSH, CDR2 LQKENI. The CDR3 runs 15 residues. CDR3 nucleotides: TGTGCCAGCTCACGAAGACAGGCGACGAGCACTGAAGCTTTCTTT. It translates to CASSRRQATSTEAFF.

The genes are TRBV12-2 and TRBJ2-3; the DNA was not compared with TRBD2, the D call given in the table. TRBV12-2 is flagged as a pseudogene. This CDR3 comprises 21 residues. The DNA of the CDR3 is TGTGCAAGTCGCTTCCTACGAAGGACTAGCGGGAGGGTGTTTGGGACAGATACGCAGTATTTT. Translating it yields CASRFLRRTSGRVFGTDTQYF.

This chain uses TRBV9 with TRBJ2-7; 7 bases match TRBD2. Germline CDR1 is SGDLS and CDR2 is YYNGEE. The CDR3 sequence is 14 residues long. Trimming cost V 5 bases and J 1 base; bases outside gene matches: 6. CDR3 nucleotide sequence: TGTGCCAGCAGTTTGCGGGGGTTGTCCTACGAGCAGTACTTC. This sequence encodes CASSLRGLSYEQYF. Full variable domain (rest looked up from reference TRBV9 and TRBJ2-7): DSGVTQTPKHLITATGQRVTLRCSPRSGDLSVYWYQQSLDQGLQFLIQYYNGEERAKGNILERFSAQQFPDLHSELNLSSLELGDSALYFCASSLRGLSYEQYFGPGTRLTVT.

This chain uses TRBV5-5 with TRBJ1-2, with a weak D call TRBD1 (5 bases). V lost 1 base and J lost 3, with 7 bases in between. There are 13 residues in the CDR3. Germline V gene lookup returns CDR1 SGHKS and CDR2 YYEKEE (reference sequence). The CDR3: CASSLRGDYGYTF. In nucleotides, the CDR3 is TGTGCCAGCAGCTTGCGGGGGGACTATGGCTACACCTTC.

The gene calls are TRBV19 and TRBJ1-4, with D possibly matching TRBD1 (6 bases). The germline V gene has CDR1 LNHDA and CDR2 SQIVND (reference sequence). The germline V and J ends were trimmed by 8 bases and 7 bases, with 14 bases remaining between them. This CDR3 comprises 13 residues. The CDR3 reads CASQDRRGEKLFF. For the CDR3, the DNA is TGTGCCAGTCAGGACAGACGAGGTGAAAAACTGTTTTTT.

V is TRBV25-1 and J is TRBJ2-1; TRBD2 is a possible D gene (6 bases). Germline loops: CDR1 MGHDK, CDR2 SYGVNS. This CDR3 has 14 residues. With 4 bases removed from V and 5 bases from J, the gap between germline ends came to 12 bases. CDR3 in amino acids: CASSAIWGDNEQFF. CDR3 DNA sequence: TGTGCCAGCAGTGCCATTTGGGGGGACAATGAGCAGTTCTTC.

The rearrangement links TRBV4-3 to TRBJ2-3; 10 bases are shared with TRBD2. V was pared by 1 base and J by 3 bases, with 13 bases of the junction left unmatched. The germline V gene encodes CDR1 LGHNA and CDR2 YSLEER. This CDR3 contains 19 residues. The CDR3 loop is CASSQVWLGEREGTDTQYF. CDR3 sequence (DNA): TGCGCCAGCAGCCAAGTCTGGCTCGGCGAGCGGGAGGGGACAGATACGCAGTATTTT.

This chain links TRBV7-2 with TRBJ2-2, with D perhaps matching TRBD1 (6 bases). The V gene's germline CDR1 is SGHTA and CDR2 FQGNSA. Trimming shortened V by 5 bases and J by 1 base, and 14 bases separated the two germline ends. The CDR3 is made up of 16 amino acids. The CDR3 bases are TGTGCCAGCAGCGCAAGACAGGTCAGGAACACCGGGGAGCTGTTTTTT. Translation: CASSARQVRNTGELFF.

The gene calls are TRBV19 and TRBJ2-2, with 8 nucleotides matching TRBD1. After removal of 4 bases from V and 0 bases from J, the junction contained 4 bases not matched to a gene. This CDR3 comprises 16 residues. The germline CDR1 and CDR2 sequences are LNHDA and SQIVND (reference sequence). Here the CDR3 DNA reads TGTGCCAGTAGTACCGACAGGGGCCCGAACACCGGGGAGCTGTTTTTT. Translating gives CASSTDRGPNTGELFF.

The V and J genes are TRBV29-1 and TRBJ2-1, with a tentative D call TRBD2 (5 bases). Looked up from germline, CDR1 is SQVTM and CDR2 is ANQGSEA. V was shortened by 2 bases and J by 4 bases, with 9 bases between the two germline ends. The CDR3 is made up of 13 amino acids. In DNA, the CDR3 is TGCAGCGTTGAACAGGAGGTATACAATGAGCAGTTCTTC. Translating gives CSVEQEVYNEQFF.

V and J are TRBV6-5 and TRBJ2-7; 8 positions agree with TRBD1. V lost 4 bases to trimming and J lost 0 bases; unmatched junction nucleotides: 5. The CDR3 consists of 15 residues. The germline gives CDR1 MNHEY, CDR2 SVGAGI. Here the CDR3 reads CASSFGQGLSYEQYF. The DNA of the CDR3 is TGTGCCAGCAGTTTTGGACAGGGACTCTCCTACGAGCAGTACTTC.

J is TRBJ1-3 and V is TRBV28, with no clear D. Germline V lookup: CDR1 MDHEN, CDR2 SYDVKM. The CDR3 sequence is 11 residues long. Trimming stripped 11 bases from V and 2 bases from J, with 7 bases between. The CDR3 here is CASGAGNTIYF. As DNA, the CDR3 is TGTGCCTCCGGAGCTGGAAACACCATATATTTT.

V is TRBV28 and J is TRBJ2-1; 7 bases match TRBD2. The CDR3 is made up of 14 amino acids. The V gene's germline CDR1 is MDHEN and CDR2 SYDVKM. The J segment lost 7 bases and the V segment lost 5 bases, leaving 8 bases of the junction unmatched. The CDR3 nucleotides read TGTGCCAGCAGTCCGACCGTGGGGGGGAATGAGCAGTTCTTC. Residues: CASSPTVGGNEQFF. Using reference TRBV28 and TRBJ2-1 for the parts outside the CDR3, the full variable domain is DVKVTQSSRYLVKRTGEKVFLECVQDMDHENMFWYRQDPGLGLRLIYFSYDVKMKEKGDIPEGYSVSREKKERFSLILESASTNQTSMYLCASSPTVGGNEQFFGPGTRLTVL.

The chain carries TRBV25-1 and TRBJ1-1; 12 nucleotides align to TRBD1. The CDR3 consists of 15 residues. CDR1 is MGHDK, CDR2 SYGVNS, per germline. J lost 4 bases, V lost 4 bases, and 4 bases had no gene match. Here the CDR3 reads CASSAGTGGVTEAFF. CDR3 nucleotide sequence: TGTGCCAGCAGTGCCGGGACAGGGGGCGTCACTGAAGCTTTCTTT. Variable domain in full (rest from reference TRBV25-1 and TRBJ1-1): EADIYQTPRYLVIGTGKKITLECSQTMGHDKMYWYQQDPGMELHLIHYSYGVNSTEKGDLSSESTVSRIRTEHFPLTLESARPSHTSQYLCASSAGTGGVTEAFFGQGTRLTVV.

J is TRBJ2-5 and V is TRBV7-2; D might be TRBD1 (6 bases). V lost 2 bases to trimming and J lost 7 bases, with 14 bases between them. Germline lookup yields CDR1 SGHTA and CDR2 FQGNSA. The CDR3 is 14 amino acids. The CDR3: CASSLNRARGTQYF. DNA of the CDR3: TGTGCCAGCAGCTTAAACAGGGCAAGAGGGACCCAGTACTTC.

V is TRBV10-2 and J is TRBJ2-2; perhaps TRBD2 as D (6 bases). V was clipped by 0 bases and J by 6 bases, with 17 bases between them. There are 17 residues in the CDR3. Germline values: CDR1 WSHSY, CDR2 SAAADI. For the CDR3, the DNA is TGCGCCAGCAGTGAGTCAGGTGGTATTAGCGGCGCCGGGGAGCTGTTTTTT. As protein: CASSESGGISGAGELFF.

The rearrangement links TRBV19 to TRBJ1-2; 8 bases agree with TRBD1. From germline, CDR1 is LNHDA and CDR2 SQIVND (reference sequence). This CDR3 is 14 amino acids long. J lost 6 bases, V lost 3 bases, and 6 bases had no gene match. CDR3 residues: CASSIGQGLNGYTF. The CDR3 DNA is TGTGCCAGTAGTATCGGACAGGGCTTAAATGGCTACACCTTC.

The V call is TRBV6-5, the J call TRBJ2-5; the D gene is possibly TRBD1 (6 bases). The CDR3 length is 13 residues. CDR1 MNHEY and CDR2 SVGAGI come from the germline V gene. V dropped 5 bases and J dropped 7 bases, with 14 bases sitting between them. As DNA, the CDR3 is TGTGCCAGCAGTAACGACAGGCGTGGGACCCAGTACTTC. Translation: CASSNDRRGTQYF.

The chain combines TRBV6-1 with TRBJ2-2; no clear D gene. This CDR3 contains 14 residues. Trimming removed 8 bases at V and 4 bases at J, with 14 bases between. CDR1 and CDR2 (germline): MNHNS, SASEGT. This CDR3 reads CASVETPFTGELFF. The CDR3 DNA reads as TGTGCCAGCGTAGAGACACCTTTCACCGGGGAGCTGTTTTTT.

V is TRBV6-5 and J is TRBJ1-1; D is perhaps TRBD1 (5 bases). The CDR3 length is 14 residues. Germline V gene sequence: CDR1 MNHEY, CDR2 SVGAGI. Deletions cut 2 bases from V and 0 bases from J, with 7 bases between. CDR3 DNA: TGTGCCAGCAGTTACCAGGGCATGAACACTGAAGCTTTCTTT. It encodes CASSYQGMNTEAFF.